This is a list of T cell receptor beta chains from one sample in a study of beta chain features in type 1 diabetes. Clones were read by immunoSEQ multiplex PCR, and TCRdb kept only the in-frame ones, dropping some. The profile shows 130,000 or so clones, 9.7% of them singletons. The sequencing input was central memory CD4+ T cells from blood. These TCRs come from a woman between 40 and 50 years old in good health. CDR3s include the opening cysteine and the closing phenylalanine or tryptophan. A D gene is named only where the DNA matches it firmly. Some rows mark clone size as missing; the rest say once, few, many or name a class of expanded clone.

length,size,J,V,D,DNA,CDR3
15,-,TRBJ2-2,TRBV14,TRBD1,TGTGCCAGCAGCCGACAGGGGTTTAGCACCGGGGAGCTGTTTTTT,CASSRQGFSTGELFF
14,few,TRBJ1-1,TRBV25-1,TRBD1,TGTGCCAGCAGGGGGACAGGGCGGGCCACTGAAGCTTTCTTT,CASRGTGRATEAFF
15,-,TRBJ2-2,TRBV11-1,TRBD1,TGTGCCAGCAGCCAAGGGGACAGGGGTACCGGGGAGCTGTTTTTT,CASSQGDRGTGELFF
13,-,TRBJ2-7,TRBV5-4,TRBD1,TGTGCCAGCAGCCGTGACAGGGACTACGAGCAGTACTTC,CASSRDRDYEQYF
15,few,TRBJ2-2,TRBV7-2,-,TGTGCCAGCAGCTTAGTTGTAGGGACAACCGGGGAGCTGTTTTTT,CASSLVVGTTGELFF
15,few,TRBJ2-3,TRBV10-1,TRBD2,TGCGCCAGCAGTGGAGCGGGGGGTAGCACAGATACGCAGTATTTT,CASSGAGGSTDTQYF
14,-,TRBJ2-5,TRBV6-5,-,TGTGCCAGCAGTTTGGACAGCCTTGGGGGGACCCAGTACTTC,CASSLDSLGGTQYF
14,few,TRBJ2-5,TRBV4-1,-,TGCGCCAGCAGCCATTCAGGGGTTCAAGAGACCCAGTACTTC,CASSHSGVQETQYF
16,few,TRBJ2-1,TRBV5-4,TRBD2,TGTGCCAGCAGCCCGGGAGCGGGGGGCTCCTACAATGAGCAGTTCTTC,CASSPGAGGSYNEQFF
16,-,TRBJ2-6,TRBV5-1,TRBD1,TGCGCCAGCAGCTTGTCGACAGGGGCTGGGGCCAACGTCCTGACTTTC,CASSLSTGAGANVLTF